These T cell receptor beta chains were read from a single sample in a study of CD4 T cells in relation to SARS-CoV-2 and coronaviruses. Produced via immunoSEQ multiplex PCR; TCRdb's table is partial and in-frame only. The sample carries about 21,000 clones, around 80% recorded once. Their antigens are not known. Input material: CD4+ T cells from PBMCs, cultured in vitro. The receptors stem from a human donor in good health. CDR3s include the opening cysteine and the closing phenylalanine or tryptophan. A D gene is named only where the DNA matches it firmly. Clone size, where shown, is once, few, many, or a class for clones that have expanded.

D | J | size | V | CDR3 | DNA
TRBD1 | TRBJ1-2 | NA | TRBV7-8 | CASSSSGTGDSNYGYTF | TGTGCCAGCAGCTCCTCCGGGACAGGGGACTCTAACTATGGCTACACCTTC
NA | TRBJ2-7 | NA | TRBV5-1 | CASSLGSFGGGNSYEQYF | TGCGCCAGCAGCTTAGGTTCCTTTGGGGGAGGTAACTCCTACGAGCAGTACTTC
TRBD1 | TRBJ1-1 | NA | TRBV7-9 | CASSLRGTGRGENTEAFF | TGTGCCAGCAGCTTACGAGGGACAGGTCGTGGGGAGAACACTGAAGCTTTCTTT
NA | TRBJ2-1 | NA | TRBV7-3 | CASSSISDIGTRGYNEQFF | TGTGCCAGCAGCTCAATTAGTGATATCGGGACCCGAGGGTACAATGAGCAGTTCTTC
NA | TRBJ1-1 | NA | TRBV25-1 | CASRRGVDTEAFF | TGTGCCAGCAGGAGGGGTGTGGACACTGAAGCTTTCTTT
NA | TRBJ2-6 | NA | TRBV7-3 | CASSLAVSGANVLTF | TGTGCCAGCAGCTTAGCCGTCTCTGGGGCCAACGTCCTGACTTTC
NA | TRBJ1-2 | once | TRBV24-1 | CATFRKGYLYGYTF | TGTGCCACCTTCCGTAAGGGGTACCTCTATGGCTACACCTTC
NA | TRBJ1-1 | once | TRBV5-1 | CASSSSVPNTEAFF | TGCGCCAGCAGCAGTTCGGTTCCGAACACTGAAGCTTTCTTT
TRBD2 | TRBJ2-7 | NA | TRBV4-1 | CASSQGTSEIYEQYF | TGCGCCAGCAGCCAAGGGACTAGCGAGATCTACGAGCAGTACTTC
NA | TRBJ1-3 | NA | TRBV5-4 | CASSFGASGNTIYF | TGTGCCAGCAGCTTTGGAGCCTCTGGAAACACCATATATTTT
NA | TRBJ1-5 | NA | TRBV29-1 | CSVEVGQGQPQHF | TGCAGCGTTGAAGTTGGGCAGGGTCAGCCCCAGCATTTT
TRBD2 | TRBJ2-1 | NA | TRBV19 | CASGGRNSYNEQFF | TGTGCCAGCGGCGGGAGGAACTCCTACAATGAGCAGTTCTTC
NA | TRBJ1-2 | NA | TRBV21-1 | CASRKHAARGYGYTF | TGTGCCAGCAGGAAACATGCCGCCAGGGGCTATGGCTACACCTTC
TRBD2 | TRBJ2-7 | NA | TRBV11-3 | CAREREGREYF | TGTGCCAGGGAAAGGGAGGGAAGGGAGTACTTC
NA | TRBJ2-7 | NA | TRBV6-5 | CASLTLNSYEQYF | TGTGCCAGCCTGACACTGAACTCCTACGAGCAGTACTTC
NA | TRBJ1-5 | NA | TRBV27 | CASSLAGHQPQHF | TGTGCCAGCAGTTTAGCCGGCCATCAGCCCCAGCATTTT
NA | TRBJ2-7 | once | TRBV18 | CASSPPSGDEQYF | TGTGCCAGCTCACCACCGTCAGGGGACGAGCAGTACTTC
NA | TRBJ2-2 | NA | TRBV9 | CASSVGTANTGELFF | TGTGCCAGCAGCGTAGGGACGGCGAACACCGGGGAGCTGTTTTTT
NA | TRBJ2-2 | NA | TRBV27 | CASSLSFGVAVSGSYTGELFF | TGTGCCAGCAGTTTAAGCTTCGGGGTGGCGGTTAGCGGTTCTTACACCGGGGAGCTGTTTTTT
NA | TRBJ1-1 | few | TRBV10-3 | CAISDPGYGAFF | TGTGCCATCAGTGACCCAGGTTACGGAGCTTTCTTT
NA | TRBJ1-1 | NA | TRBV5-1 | CASSPGLVTEAFF | TGCGCCAGCAGCCCCGGGTTGGTCACTGAAGCTTTCTTT
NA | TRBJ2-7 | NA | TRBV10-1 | CASSESGVHEQYF | TGCGCCAGCAGTGAGTCTGGGGTCCACGAGCAGTACTTC
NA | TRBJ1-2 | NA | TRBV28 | CASSIPGHGSLRYGYTF | TGTGCCAGCAGTATACCGGGACATGGGTCCCTTCGCTATGGCTACACCTTC
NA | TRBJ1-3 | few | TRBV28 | CASTPGGTSGNTIYF | TGTGCCAGCACCCCCGGGGGCACCTCTGGAAACACCATATATTTT
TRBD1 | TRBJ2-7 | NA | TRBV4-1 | CASSQDRAGGRPQQYF | TGCGCCAGCAGCCAAGATCGGGCAGGGGGCCGTCCTCAGCAGTACTTC
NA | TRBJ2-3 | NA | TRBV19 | CASRDRFSQDTQYF | TGTGCCAGTAGAGACAGGTTTTCACAAGATACGCAGTATTTT
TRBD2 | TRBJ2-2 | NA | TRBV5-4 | CASSLGEGLTNTGELFF | TGTGCCAGCAGCTTGGGGGAGGGGCTTACGAACACCGGGGAGCTGTTTTTT
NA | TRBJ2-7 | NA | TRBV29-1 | CTRLGGGPSYEQYF | TGCACCCGATTAGGCGGAGGCCCCTCCTACGAGCAGTACTTC
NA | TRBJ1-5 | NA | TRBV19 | CASGDRNNQPQHF | TGTGCCAGTGGAGACAGGAACAATCAGCCCCAGCATTTT
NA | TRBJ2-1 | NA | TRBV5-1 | CASSDQGDNEQFF | TGCGCCAGCAGCGATCAGGGAGACAATGAGCAGTTCTTC
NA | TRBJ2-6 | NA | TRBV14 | CASSQPIPSWANVLTF | TGTGCCAGCAGCCAACCGATACCGTCCTGGGCCAACGTCCTGACTTTC